This TCR beta chain originates from a study of shared clonotypes between healthy human individuals. Germline loops: CDR1 MGHRA, CDR2 YSYEKL. The junction had 4 bases not matched to a gene; V was cut back by 1 base and J by 10 bases. The CDR3 consists of 13 residues. The naive CD8 population came from CD45RO-negative cells selected for CCR7, without terminally differentiated effector memory CD45RA+ cells. Comments on this clone: The antigen remains undetermined.

Study-wide points: Naive subsets typically showed greater estimated richness than memory subsets. Some clonotypes were shared by all four sorted-subset donors, while others were not shared. The non-shared ones had lower generation probabilities than the shared ones.

The protocol was immunoSEQ multiplex PCR, while the TCRdb copy is restricted to in-frame clones and leaves out a portion. Of about 590,000 clones listed, nearly 97% are singletons. The source is a woman in her 30s in good health. Material for sequencing was naive CD8+ T cells sorted from blood. The chain carries TRBV4-1 and TRBJ2-1; TRBD2 matches 7 bases. The CDR3 DNA follows: TGCGCCAGCAGCCAAGGGCTAGCGGCGGAGCAGTTCTTC. It encodes CASSQGLAAEQFF.